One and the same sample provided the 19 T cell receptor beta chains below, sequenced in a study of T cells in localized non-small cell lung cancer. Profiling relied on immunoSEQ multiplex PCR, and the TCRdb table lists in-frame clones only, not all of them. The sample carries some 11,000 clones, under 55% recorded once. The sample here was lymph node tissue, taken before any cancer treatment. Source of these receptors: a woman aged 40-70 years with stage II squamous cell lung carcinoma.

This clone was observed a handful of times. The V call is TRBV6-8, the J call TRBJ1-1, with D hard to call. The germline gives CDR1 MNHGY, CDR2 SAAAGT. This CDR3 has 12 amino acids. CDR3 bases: TGTATTAGCGGACCTACGTACACTGAAGCTTTCTTT. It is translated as CISGPTYTEAFF.

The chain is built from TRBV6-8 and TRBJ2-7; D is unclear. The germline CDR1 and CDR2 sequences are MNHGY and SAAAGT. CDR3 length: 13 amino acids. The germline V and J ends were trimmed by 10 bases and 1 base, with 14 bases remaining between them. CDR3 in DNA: TGTGCCATCGGCGGCGACCCTTCCTACGAGCAGTACTTC. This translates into CAIGGDPSYEQYF.

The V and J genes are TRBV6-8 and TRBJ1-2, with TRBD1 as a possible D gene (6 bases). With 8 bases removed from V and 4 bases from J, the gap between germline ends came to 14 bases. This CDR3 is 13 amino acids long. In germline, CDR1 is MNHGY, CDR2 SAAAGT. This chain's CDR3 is CASSLGGPYGYTF. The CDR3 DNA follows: TGTGCCAGCTCCTTGGGGGGCCCCTATGGCTACACCTTC.

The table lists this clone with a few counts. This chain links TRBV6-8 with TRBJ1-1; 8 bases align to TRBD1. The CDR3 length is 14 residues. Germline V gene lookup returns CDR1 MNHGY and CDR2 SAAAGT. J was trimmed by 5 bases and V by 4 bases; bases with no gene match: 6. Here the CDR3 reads CASSSSGGWTEAFF. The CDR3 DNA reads TGTGCCAGCAGTTCCTCAGGGGGCTGGACTGAAGCTTTCTTT.

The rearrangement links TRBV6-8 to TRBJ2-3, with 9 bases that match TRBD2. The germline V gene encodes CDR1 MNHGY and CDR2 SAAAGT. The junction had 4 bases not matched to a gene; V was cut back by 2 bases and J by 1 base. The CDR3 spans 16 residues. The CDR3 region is CASSYGLAGGTDTQYF. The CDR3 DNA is TGTGCCAGCAGTTACGGTTTAGCGGGAGGCACAGATACGCAGTATTTT.

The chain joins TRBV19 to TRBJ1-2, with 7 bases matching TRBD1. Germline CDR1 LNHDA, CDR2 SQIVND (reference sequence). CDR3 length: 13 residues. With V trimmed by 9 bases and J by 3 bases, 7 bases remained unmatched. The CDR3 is CASRQGADYGYTF. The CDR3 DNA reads TGTGCCAGCCGACAGGGAGCTGACTATGGCTACACCTTC.

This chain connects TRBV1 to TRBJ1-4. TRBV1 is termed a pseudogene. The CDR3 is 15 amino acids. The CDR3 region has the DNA TGCGCCAGCAGCCAAGAGGGGAACGGGAATGAAAAACTGTTTTTT. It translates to CASSQEGNGNEKLFF.

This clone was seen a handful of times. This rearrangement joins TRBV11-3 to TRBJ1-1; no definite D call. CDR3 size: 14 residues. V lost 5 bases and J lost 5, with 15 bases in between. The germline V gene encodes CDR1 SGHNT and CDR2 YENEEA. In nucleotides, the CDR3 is TGTGCCAGCAGCCAAGCCTCGAGCAGGACTGAAGCTTTCTTT. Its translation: CASSQASSRTEAFF.

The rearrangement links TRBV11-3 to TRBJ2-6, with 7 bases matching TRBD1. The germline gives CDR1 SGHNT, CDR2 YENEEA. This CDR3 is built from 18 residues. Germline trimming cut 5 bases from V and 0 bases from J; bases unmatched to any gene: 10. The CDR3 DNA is TGTGCCAGCAGCCTTGTGGGGACAGCAATCTCTGGGGCCAACGTCCTGACTTTC. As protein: CASSLVGTAISGANVLTF.

The CDR3 protein is CAWAPTGSYEQYF. The CDR3 nucleotides read TGTGCCTGGGCCCCTACAGGGTCCTACGAGCAGTACTTC. V gene TRBV30 combines with J gene TRBJ2-7; D may be TRBD1 (6 bases). Germline V gene sequence: CDR1 GTSNPN, CDR2 SVGIG (reference sequence). V was cut by 5 bases and J by 1 base, with 12 bases left in between. The CDR3 contains 13 residues.

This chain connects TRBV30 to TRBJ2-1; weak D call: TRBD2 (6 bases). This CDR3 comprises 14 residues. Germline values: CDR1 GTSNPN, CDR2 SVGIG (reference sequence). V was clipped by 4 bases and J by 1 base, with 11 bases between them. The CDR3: CAWNRLGSYNEQFF. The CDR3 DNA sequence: TGTGCCTGGAACAGACTAGGGTCCTACAATGAGCAGTTCTTC.

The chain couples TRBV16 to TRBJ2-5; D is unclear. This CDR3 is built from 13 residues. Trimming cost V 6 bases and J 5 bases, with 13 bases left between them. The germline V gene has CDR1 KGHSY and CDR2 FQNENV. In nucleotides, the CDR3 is TGTGCCAGCAGGCACCTGGCCGCGGAGACCCAGTACTTC. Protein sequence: CASRHLAAETQYF.

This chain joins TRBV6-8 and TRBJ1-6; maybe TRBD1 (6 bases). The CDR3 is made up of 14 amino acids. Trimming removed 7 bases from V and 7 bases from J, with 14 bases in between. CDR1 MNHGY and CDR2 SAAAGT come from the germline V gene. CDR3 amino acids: CASTIGGGNSPLHF. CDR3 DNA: TGTGCCAGCACCATCGGAGGGGGGAATTCACCCCTCCACTTT.

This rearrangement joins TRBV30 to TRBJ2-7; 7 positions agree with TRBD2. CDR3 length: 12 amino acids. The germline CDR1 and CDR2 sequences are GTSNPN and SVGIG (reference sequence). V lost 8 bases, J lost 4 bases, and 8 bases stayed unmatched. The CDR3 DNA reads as TGTGCCCTATCGGGGGGTGGGTACGAGCAGTACTTC. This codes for CALSGGGYEQYF. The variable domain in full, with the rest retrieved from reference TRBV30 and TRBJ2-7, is SQTIHQWPATLVQPVGSPLSLECTVEGTSNPNLYWYRQAAGRGLQLLFYSVGIGQISSEVPQNLSASRPQDRQFILSSKKLLLSDSGFYLCALSGGGYEQYFGPGTRLTVT.

CDR3 loop: CAWSPGPGRTNEKLFF. The CDR3 DNA reads TGTGCCTGGAGTCCAGGACCGGGACGGACTAATGAAAAACTGTTTTTT. V is TRBV30 and J is TRBJ1-4, with D maybe TRBD1 (5 bases). The V gene's germline CDR1 is GTSNPN and CDR2 SVGIG (reference sequence). The CDR3 is 16 amino acids. Trimming removed 2 bases at V and 2 bases at J, with 15 bases between.

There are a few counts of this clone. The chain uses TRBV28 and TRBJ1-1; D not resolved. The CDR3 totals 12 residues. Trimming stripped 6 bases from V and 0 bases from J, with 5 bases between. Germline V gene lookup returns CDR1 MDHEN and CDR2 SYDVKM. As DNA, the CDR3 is TGTGCCAGCAGAAGTCTGAACACTGAAGCTTTCTTT. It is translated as CASRSLNTEAFF.

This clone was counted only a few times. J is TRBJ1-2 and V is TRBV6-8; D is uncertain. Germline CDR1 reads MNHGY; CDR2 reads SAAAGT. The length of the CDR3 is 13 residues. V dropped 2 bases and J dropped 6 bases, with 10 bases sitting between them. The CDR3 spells CASSYRQSHGYTF. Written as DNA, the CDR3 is TGTGCCAGCAGTTACCGGCAGTCCCATGGCTACACCTTC.

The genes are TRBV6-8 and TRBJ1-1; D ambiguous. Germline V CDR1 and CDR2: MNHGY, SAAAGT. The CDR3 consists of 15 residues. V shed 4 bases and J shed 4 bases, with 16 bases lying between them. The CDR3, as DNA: TGTGCCAGCAGTTCCCCGGATAGGTCTCGCACTGAAGCTTTCTTT. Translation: CASSSPDRSRTEAFF.

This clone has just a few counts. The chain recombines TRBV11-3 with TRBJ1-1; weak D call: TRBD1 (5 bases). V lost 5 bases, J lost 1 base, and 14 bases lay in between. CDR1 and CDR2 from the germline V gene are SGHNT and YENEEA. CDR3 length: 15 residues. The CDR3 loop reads CASSPPQGENTEAFF. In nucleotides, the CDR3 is TGTGCCAGCAGCCCGCCTCAGGGAGAGAACACTGAAGCTTTCTTT.